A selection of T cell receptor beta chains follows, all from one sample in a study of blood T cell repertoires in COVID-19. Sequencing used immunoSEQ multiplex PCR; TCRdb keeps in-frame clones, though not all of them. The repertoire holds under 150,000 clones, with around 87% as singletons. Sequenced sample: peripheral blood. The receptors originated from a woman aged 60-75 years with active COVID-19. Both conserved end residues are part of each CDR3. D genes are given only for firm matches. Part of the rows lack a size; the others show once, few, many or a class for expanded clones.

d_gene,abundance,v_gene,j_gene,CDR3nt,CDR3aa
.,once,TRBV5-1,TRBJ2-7,TGCGCCAGCAGCATGGGGCTTTCCTGGGCTTCCTACGAGCAGTACTTC,CASSMGLSWASYEQYF
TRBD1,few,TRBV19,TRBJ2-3,TGTGCCAGTAATCCAGGGGGCGCATCTTGGACAGATACGCAGTATTTT,CASNPGGASWTDTQYF
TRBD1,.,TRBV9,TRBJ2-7,TGTGCCAGCAGCGTAGAGGGGGCCCCCTACGAGCAGTACTTC,CASSVEGAPYEQYF
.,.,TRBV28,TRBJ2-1,TGTGCCAGCAGTTTCTTACAGGGAAATGGCAATGAGCAGTTCTTC,CASSFLQGNGNEQFF
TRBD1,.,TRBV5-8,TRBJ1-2,TGTGCCAGCAGCCCGGACAGGGGCCTAGGCGGCTATGGCTACACCTTC,CASSPDRGLGGYGYTF
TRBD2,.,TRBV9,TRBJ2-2,TGTGCCAGCAGCGAGCCTAGCGGGAGAGAGGACACCGGGGAGCTGTTTTTT,CASSEPSGREDTGELFF
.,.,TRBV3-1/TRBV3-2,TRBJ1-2,TGTGCCAGCAGCTATAGGGGATCCGGCTATGGCTACACCTTC,CASSYRGSGYGYTF
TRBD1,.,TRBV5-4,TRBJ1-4,TGTGCCAGCAGCTTGGGTCTCGGACAGGGGGCGCAGGAAAAACTGTTTTTT,CASSLGLGQGAQEKLFF
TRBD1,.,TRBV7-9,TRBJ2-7,TGTGCCAGCAGCCCGGACAGGGGGCGCGAGCAGTACTTC,CASSPDRGREQYF
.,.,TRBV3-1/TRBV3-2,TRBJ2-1,TGTGCCAGCAGCCAATCTTTGGGGGGCTACAATGAGCAGTTCTTC,CASSQSLGGYNEQFF
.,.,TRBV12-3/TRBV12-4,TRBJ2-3,TGTGCCAGCAGTCAAACAGATACGCAGTATTTT,CASSQTDTQYF
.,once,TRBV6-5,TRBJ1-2,TGTGCCAGCAGTTACATGGGGGGGTCTAACTATGGCTACACCTTC,CASSYMGGSNYGYTF
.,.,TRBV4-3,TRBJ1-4,TGCGCCAGCAGCCAAGACTTGGACAGAGCTCGGGAAAAACTGTTTTTT,CASSQDLDRAREKLFF
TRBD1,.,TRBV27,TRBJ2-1,TGTGCCAGCAGCCAGACAGGGCTCTACAATGAGCAGTTCTTC,CASSQTGLYNEQFF
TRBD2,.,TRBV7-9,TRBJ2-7,TGTGCCAGCGGAGGAGGGAGGGCCCACGAGCAGTACTTC,CASGGGRAHEQYF
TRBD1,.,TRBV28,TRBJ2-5,TGTGCCAGCAGTTTCCCCCATGGGACAGGGGGGGAAGAGACCCAGTACTTC,CASSFPHGTGGEETQYF